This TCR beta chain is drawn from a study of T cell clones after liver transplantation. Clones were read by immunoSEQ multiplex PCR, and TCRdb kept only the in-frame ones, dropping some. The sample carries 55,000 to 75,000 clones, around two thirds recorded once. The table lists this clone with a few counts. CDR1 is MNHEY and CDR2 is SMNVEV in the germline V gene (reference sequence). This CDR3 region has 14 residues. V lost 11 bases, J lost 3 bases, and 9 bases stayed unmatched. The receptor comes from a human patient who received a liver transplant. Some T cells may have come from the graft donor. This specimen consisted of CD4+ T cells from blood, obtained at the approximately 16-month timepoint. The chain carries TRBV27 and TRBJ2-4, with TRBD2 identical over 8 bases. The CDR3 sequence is CAGEAGEYKNIQYF. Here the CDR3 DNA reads TGTGCCGGGGAAGCGGGAGAATACAAAAACATTCAGTACTTC.